The 10 T cell receptor beta chains below all came from one sample that was sequenced in a study of identifying expanded T cells in peripheral blood. Only in-frame clones appear in the TCRdb table, and some are missing; sequencing was by immunoSEQ multiplex PCR. In the table there are around 90,000 clones, around 89% of which are singletons. The sequenced sample was blood. These receptors originate from a person aged 18 to 75 in good health.

V usage is TRBV27 and J usage is TRBJ1-4; D is undetermined. CDR3 length equals 13 residues. CDR1 is MNHEY, CDR2 SMNVEV, per germline (reference sequence). V was cut by 1 base and J by 5 bases, with 5 bases left in between. CDR3 residues: CASSLYRNEKLFF. In nucleotides, the CDR3 is TGTGCCAGCAGTTTATACCGAAATGAAAAACTGTTTTTT. The full variable domain, in which reference TRBV27 and TRBJ1-4 provide the parts outside the CDR3, is EAQVTQNPRYLITVTGKKLTVTCSQNMNHEYMSWYRQDPGLGLRQIYYSMNVEVTDKGDVPEGYKVSRKEKRNFPLILESPSPNQTSLYFCASSLYRNEKLFFGSGTQLSVL.

The J gene is TRBJ2-5, the V gene TRBV6-6; D is perhaps TRBD2 (6 bases). The V gene's germline CDR1 is MNHNY and CDR2 SVGAGI (reference sequence). Between the trimmed V and J ends, which lost 0 bases and 5 bases, there was a span of 10 bases. This CDR3 spans 14 amino acids. The CDR3 loop reads CASSYSPGLETQYF. Written as DNA, the CDR3 is TGTGCCAGCAGTTACTCGCCGGGACTTGAGACCCAGTACTTC.

The chain joins TRBV30 to TRBJ2-5; TRBD2 matches 16 bases. The CDR3 consists of 16 residues. J lost 5 bases, V lost 3 bases, and 6 bases had no gene match. Germline loops: CDR1 GTSNPN, CDR2 SVGIG (reference sequence). DNA for the CDR3: TGTGCCTGGAGATCGGGACTAGCGGGAGGGAAGGAGACCCAGTACTTC. It is translated as CAWRSGLAGGKETQYF.

J is TRBJ2-5 and V is TRBV30; 16 bases are shared with TRBD2. CDR1 and CDR2 (germline): GTSNPN, SVGIG (reference sequence). The trim removed 2 bases at V and 5 bases at J, leaving 8 bases unmatched. This CDR3 spans 17 amino acids. The CDR3: CAWSPGTSGGAGETQYF. The DNA of the CDR3 is TGTGCCTGGAGTCCCGGGACTAGCGGGGGGGCCGGGGAGACCCAGTACTTC.

The CDR3 is CASSLALGSYNEQFF. The CDR3 DNA sequence: TGCGCCAGCAGCTTGGCCCTGGGTTCCTACAATGAGCAGTTCTTC. The genes are TRBV5-1 and TRBJ2-1; no reliable D call. Germline V gene sequence: CDR1 SGHRS, CDR2 YFSETQ. The V and J ends lost 0 bases and 1 base respectively, with 8 bases between them. The CDR3 is made up of 15 amino acids.

This sequence joins TRBV2 and TRBJ1-1, with a weak D call TRBD1 (5 bases). CDR1 is SNHLY and CDR2 is FYNNEI in the germline V gene. Trimming left V 7 bases short and J 9 bases short, with 21 bases between. The CDR3 covers 14 residues. The CDR3 DNA is TGTGCCAGCAACCCCCTTGGTGGGGCAGGGCAAGCTTTCTTT. This gives the protein CASNPLGGAGQAFF.

V gene TRBV10-2 combines with J gene TRBJ2-2; the D is unclear. V was trimmed by 2 bases and J by 5 bases, leaving 6 bases between them. This CDR3 has 13 amino acids. Germline assignment: CDR1 WSHSY and CDR2 SAAADI. The CDR3 bases are TGCGCCAGCAGTGAGACGTTTACCGGGGAGCTGTTTTTT. It yields the protein CASSETFTGELFF.

CDR3 sequence reads: CASSLGGQGARSYNEQFF. In DNA form, the CDR3 reads TGTGCCAGCAGCTTGGGGGGACAGGGGGCGCGCTCCTACAATGAGCAGTTCTTC. The V call is TRBV5-4, the J call TRBJ2-1, with 12 bases fitting TRBD1. From germline, CDR1 is SGHNT and CDR2 YYREEE (reference sequence). The CDR3 covers 18 residues. The junction had 4 bases not matched to a gene; V was cut back by 0 bases and J by 0 bases.

This chain joins TRBV5-1 and TRBJ2-3; 10 bases are a match to TRBD1. CDR1 is SGHRS and CDR2 is YFSETQ in the germline V gene. The CDR3 totals 15 residues. J lost 3 bases, V lost 4 bases, and 5 bases had no gene match. The CDR3 sequence: CASSLGTGETDTQYF. The CDR3 nucleotides read TGCGCCAGCAGCCTGGGGACAGGGGAGACAGATACGCAGTATTTT.

The rearrangement joins TRBV7-9 to TRBJ2-3; TRBD1 aligns across 12 bases. J was trimmed by 1 base and V by 0 bases; bases with no gene match: 5. The CDR3 consists of 18 residues. Germline V lookup: CDR1 SEHNR, CDR2 FQNEAQ (reference sequence). In DNA form, the CDR3 reads TGTGCCAGCAGCTTAGCGGGACAGGGGGCCTGGGGCACAGATACGCAGTATTTT. This sequence encodes CASSLAGQGAWGTDTQYF.